This TCR beta chain appears in the sequencing data of a study of T cell responses to AZD1222 COVID-19 vaccine. The overall study: Second-dose schedules of about 4 or about 12 weeks were combined.

With regard to this clone: The antigen remains undetermined.

Study outcomes and limitations: None of the repertoires were sampled until the peak T cell response had passed. Two AZD1222 doses significantly raised spike-specific TCR breadth and depth over controls. Females made up more of the donors, who were largely white British, and clonal diversity may have come out too low.

Trimming took 7 bases from V and 4 from J, leaving 17 bases between them. CDR3 length: 15 amino acids. Germline V gene lookup returns CDR1 MNHEY and CDR2 SVGAGI. Data came from immunoSEQ multiplex PCR; TCRdb stores just in-frame clones and leaves some out. This sample has about 130,000 clones, with approximately 94% found just once. The clonotype was recovered from an adult in good health. This sequence joins TRBV6-5 and TRBJ2-1, with D perhaps TRBD2 (6 bases). The sequencing here drew on peripheral blood, taken on day 0 of AZD1222 vaccination. CDR3 coding DNA: TGTGCCAGCACCGCGGGGAGCGGAAGATACAATGAGCAGTTCTTC. This translates into CASTAGSGRYNEQFF.